This entry describes one T cell receptor beta chain. Its specificity is unknown. This CDR3 contains 17 residues. Germline V gene lookup returns CDR1 MGHRA and CDR2 YSYEKL. V was cut by 0 bases and J by 3 bases, with 15 bases left in between. Clones were sequenced by immunoSEQ multiplex PCR, and TCRdb holds only the in-frame ones, with some missing. Of about 16,000 clones in the sample, roughly 90% were seen once. This entry belongs to a study of T cell repertoires in ileal Crohn's disease. In the study overall: Per sample, roughly 470 nanograms of biopsy DNA were TCRB immunosequenced.

This sample's time point: inflamed ileum from the surgical specimen. Included were adult ileal or ileocolonic Crohn's patients indicated for ileocolonic resection. Whole-study findings and limits: All patients with clonality above 26.8% had endoscopic recurrence. Sorted CD8 T cells held more high-frequency clones than CD4.

Sequencing was carried out using ileal tissue. V usage is TRBV4-1 and J usage is TRBJ1-3, with a tentative D call TRBD1 (6 bases). The source is an adult with Crohn's disease. CDR3 loop: CASSQDRGRGYGNTIYF. In nucleotides, the CDR3 is TGCGCCAGCAGCCAAGATCGGGGCAGGGGATATGGAAACACCATATATTTT.